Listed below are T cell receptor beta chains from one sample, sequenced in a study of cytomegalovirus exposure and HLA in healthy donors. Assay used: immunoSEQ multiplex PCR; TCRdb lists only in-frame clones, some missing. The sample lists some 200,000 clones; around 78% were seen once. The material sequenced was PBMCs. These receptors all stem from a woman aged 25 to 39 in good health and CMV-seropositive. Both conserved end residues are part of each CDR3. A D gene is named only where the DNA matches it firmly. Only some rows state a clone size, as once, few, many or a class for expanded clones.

DNA: TGTGCCAGCATCCCTGGGACAGGGAGCTCCTATAATTCACCCCTCCACTTT; CDR3: CASIPGTGSSYNSPLHF; V: TRBV2; D: TRBD1; size: -; J: TRBJ1-6
DNA: TGTGCCAGCTCACTCCAATTCAGGGGGTCGCCACAAGAGACCCAGTACTTC; CDR3: CASSLQFRGSPQETQYF; V: TRBV18; D: TRBD1; size: -; J: TRBJ2-5
DNA: TGCGCCAGCAGCAGGACAGGGGTCTATGGCTACACCTTC; CDR3: CASSRTGVYGYTF; V: TRBV5-1; D: TRBD1; size: once; J: TRBJ1-2
DNA: TGCGCCAGCAGCTCGGCCGGGACAGGAGACGAAAAACTGTTTTTT; CDR3: CASSSAGTGDEKLFF; V: TRBV5-1; D: TRBD1; size: -; J: TRBJ1-4
DNA: TGTGCCAGCAGTATGCAGGAAGGGCCGGGACAGCCCCAGCATTTT; CDR3: CASSMQEGPGQPQHF; V: TRBV7-9; D: -; size: -; J: TRBJ1-5
DNA: TGTGCCAGCAGGACCCCGGGACAGGGTAACAATGAGCAGTTCTTC; CDR3: CASRTPGQGNNEQFF; V: TRBV25-1; D: TRBD1; size: -; J: TRBJ2-1
DNA: TGCGCCAGCAGCCTAGGGATGACAGGGGCTGGAAACACCATATATTTT; CDR3: CASSLGMTGAGNTIYF; V: TRBV5-1; D: TRBD1; size: once; J: TRBJ1-3
DNA: TGTGCCAGCAGCTTAGCGGCATGGCGGGGGGGCTCGGAGACCCAGTACTTC; CDR3: CASSLAAWRGGSETQYF; V: TRBV7-6; D: TRBD2; size: -; J: TRBJ2-5
DNA: TGCGCCAGCAGGTTGGACAGGACGGGTAATTCACCCCTCCACTTT; CDR3: CASRLDRTGNSPLHF; V: TRBV4-3; D: TRBD1; size: -; J: TRBJ1-6
DNA: TGTGCCAGCAGTGGGCAGGGGGGCTCCTACGAGCAGTACTTC; CDR3: CASSGQGGSYEQYF; V: TRBV28; D: -; size: -; J: TRBJ2-7
DNA: TGTGCCAGCAGTGAGGTGCTAGCGGCCAACACCGGGGAGCTGTTTTTT; CDR3: CASSEVLAANTGELFF; V: TRBV2; D: TRBD2; size: -; J: TRBJ2-2
DNA: TGTGCCAGCAGCTTAAGTAGCTTTTCACGGGTGAAGAACACTGAAGCTTTCTTT; CDR3: CASSLSSFSRVKNTEAFF; V: TRBV7-2; D: -; size: -; J: TRBJ1-1
DNA: TGTGCCAGTAGTCAAAACAGGGACAGTGAGCAGTTCTTC; CDR3: CASSQNRDSEQFF; V: TRBV19; D: TRBD1; size: few; J: TRBJ2-1
DNA: TGTGCCAGCAGAGACTACTACAATGAGCAGTTCTTC; CDR3: CASRDYYNEQFF; V: TRBV6-5; D: -; size: -; J: TRBJ2-1
DNA: TGTGCCAGCAGCCCACGGGATTACAATGAGCAGTTCTTC; CDR3: CASSPRDYNEQFF; V: TRBV7-6; D: -; size: -; J: TRBJ2-1
DNA: TGTGCCAGCAGTCGAGACAGGGGGGCTAATGAAAAACTGTTTTTT; CDR3: CASSRDRGANEKLFF; V: TRBV5-4; D: TRBD1; size: few; J: TRBJ1-4
DNA: TGCGCCAGCAGCCGCTTGGACAGGGCAGGTTCCTACGAGCAGTACTTC; CDR3: CASSRLDRAGSYEQYF; V: TRBV5-1; D: TRBD1; size: -; J: TRBJ2-7
DNA: TGTGCCAGCAGCTTAGGGTCACAGGGTTGGACCGGGGAGCTGTTTTTT; CDR3: CASSLGSQGWTGELFF; V: TRBV7-2; D: -; size: -; J: TRBJ2-2
DNA: TGTGCCAGTAGCGGGACTAGCGGGGAACTGAGGACCACAGATACGCAGTATTTT; CDR3: CASSGTSGELRTTDTQYF; V: TRBV19; D: TRBD2; size: -; J: TRBJ2-3
DNA: TGTGCCAGCAGCTTAGGAGGGGGCGCGGGGGAAAAACTGTTTTTT; CDR3: CASSLGGGAGEKLFF; V: TRBV7-2; D: TRBD1; size: -; J: TRBJ1-4
DNA: TGTGCCTGGAGTGTACCGAGGACAGGGGCTTCTGGAAACACCATATATTTT; CDR3: CAWSVPRTGASGNTIYF; V: TRBV30; D: TRBD1; size: few; J: TRBJ1-3
DNA: TGTGCCAGCAACTCCTTAGGGGCGACCCAGTACTTC; CDR3: CASNSLGATQYF; V: TRBV7-9; D: -; size: -; J: TRBJ2-5
DNA: TGTGCCAGCAGTGACCTCCCGACAGGGATAGGAGAGCAGTTCTTC; CDR3: CASSDLPTGIGEQFF; V: TRBV6-4; D: TRBD1; size: -; J: TRBJ2-1
DNA: TGTGCCAGCAGCCTACAGGGGGGTACTGAAGCTTTCTTT; CDR3: CASSLQGGTEAFF; V: TRBV7-8; D: TRBD1; size: once; J: TRBJ1-1
DNA: TGTGCCAGCAGCTTAGCTCGAGCGGGGCCTTTCACAGATACGCAGTATTTT; CDR3: CASSLARAGPFTDTQYF; V: TRBV13; D: TRBD2; size: -; J: TRBJ2-3
DNA: TGTGCCAGCAGCCCCCGTGGGAGCCAGGCCTACGAGCAGTACTTC; CDR3: CASSPRGSQAYEQYF; V: TRBV5-4; D: -; size: -; J: TRBJ2-7
DNA: TGCGCCAGCAGCTCCCAGGGGTTAGCTGAAGCTTTCTTT; CDR3: CASSSQGLAEAFF; V: TRBV5-1; D: -; size: -; J: TRBJ1-1
DNA: TGTGCCAGCAGTTTTCAGGGTTCTAGCAATCAGCCCCAGCATTTT; CDR3: CASSFQGSSNQPQHF; V: TRBV27; D: -; size: -; J: TRBJ1-5
DNA: TGTGCCAGCAGCTCGGAAGCCCTAGGGGCAACTAATGAAAAACTGTTTTTT; CDR3: CASSSEALGATNEKLFF; V: TRBV7-6; D: -; size: -; J: TRBJ1-4
DNA: TGTGCCAGCAGCGTGCCCTCTGGGGGGACAGGGGGCACAGATACGCAGTATTTT; CDR3: CASSVPSGGTGGTDTQYF; V: TRBV9; D: TRBD1; size: -; J: TRBJ2-3
DNA: TGTGCCTGGAGCAACACGGACAGGGCTGAAGCTTTCTTT; CDR3: CAWSNTDRAEAFF; V: TRBV30; D: TRBD1; size: -; J: TRBJ1-1
DNA: TGCGCCAGCAGCTTGGAGGCGCCCCACCTAGCTTATGAAGCTTTCTTT; CDR3: CASSLEAPHLAYEAFF; V: TRBV5-1; D: -; size: -; J: TRBJ1-1
DNA: TGTGCCAGTAGTATAAGACAGGGCTTTGGTAGCAATCAGCCCCAGCATTTT; CDR3: CASSIRQGFGSNQPQHF; V: TRBV19; D: TRBD1; size: -; J: TRBJ1-5
DNA: TGTGCCAGCAGCCGGACAGGGAAGCTGGAAGGCTACACCTTC; CDR3: CASSRTGKLEGYTF; V: TRBV9; D: TRBD1; size: -; J: TRBJ1-2
DNA: TGTGCCAGCAGTTCCCCATCCTACGAGCAGTACTTC; CDR3: CASSSPSYEQYF; V: TRBV6-6; D: -; size: -; J: TRBJ2-7
DNA: TGTGCCAGCAGCGGACCGGGACAGGGAGATGGCTACACCTTC; CDR3: CASSGPGQGDGYTF; V: TRBV5-4; D: TRBD1; size: -; J: TRBJ1-2
DNA: TGCGCCAGCCAGCTAGGTGGGACAGGGGGAGATGGCTACACCTTC; CDR3: CASQLGGTGGDGYTF; V: TRBV5-1; D: TRBD1; size: -; J: TRBJ1-2
DNA: TGTGCCTGGATCCCGACTCCCACGGGAGACGAGCAGTACTTC; CDR3: CAWIPTPTGDEQYF; V: TRBV30; D: -; size: -; J: TRBJ2-7
DNA: TGTGCCAGCACAGCGGGAGGGCGCGAGCAGTACTTC; CDR3: CASTAGGREQYF; V: TRBV6-5; D: TRBD2; size: once; J: TRBJ2-7
DNA: TGTGCCAGCAGCCAACTCGGAGCCCGATACGAGCAGTACTTC; CDR3: CASSQLGARYEQYF; V: TRBV7-6; D: -; size: -; J: TRBJ2-7
DNA: TGTGCCAGCAGCCAAGATCCAGGGAATCAGCCCCAGCATTTT; CDR3: CASSQDPGNQPQHF; V: TRBV4-2; D: -; size: -; J: TRBJ1-5
DNA: TGCGCCAGCAGTGAGTCGGCCCCCAACAGGGCGAGCACTGAAGCTTTCTTT; CDR3: CASSESAPNRASTEAFF; V: TRBV10-1; D: -; size: -; J: TRBJ1-1
DNA: TGCGCCAGCAGCTTGGAGGCGGGATCCTACAATGAGCAGTTCTTC; CDR3: CASSLEAGSYNEQFF; V: TRBV5-1; D: -; size: few; J: TRBJ2-1
DNA: TGTGCCAGCGGAGGGTTCACTAATGAAAAACTGTTTTTT; CDR3: CASGGFTNEKLFF; V: TRBV2; D: -; size: few; J: TRBJ1-4
DNA: TGTGCCAGCAGTGGCGTCCAGGGAAGAAATCAGCCCCAGCATTTT; CDR3: CASSGVQGRNQPQHF; V: TRBV6-1; D: -; size: -; J: TRBJ1-5
DNA: TGTGCCTGGAGTGTAATTATCAACACCATATATTTT; CDR3: CAWSVIINTIYF; V: TRBV30; D: -; size: -; J: TRBJ1-3
DNA: TGTGCCAGCAGTTTGAGGAAAACAGGGTTCTCCGATGAGCAGTTCTTC; CDR3: CASSLRKTGFSDEQFF; V: TRBV27; D: -; size: -; J: TRBJ2-1
DNA: TGTGCCAGCAGCGCCTACAGGGGCGCGGGTGAAGCTTTCTTT; CDR3: CASSAYRGAGEAFF; V: TRBV6-4; D: TRBD1; size: -; J: TRBJ1-1
DNA: TGTGCCAGCAGCCAACTAGCGGGAGGCCTCACAGATACGCAGTATTTT; CDR3: CASSQLAGGLTDTQYF; V: TRBV5-4; D: TRBD2; size: once; J: TRBJ2-3
DNA: TGTGCCAGCAGCCACTCTAATTCGGTCCTCTCCTACGAGCAGTACTTC; CDR3: CASSHSNSVLSYEQYF; V: TRBV7-9; D: -; size: once; J: TRBJ2-7
DNA: TGTGCCAGCAGAGTGACAGGGGTGAACTATGGCTACACCTTC; CDR3: CASRVTGVNYGYTF; V: TRBV6-1; D: TRBD1; size: -; J: TRBJ1-2
DNA: TGCGCCAGCAGCCAAGATCAGAAGACTAGCGGTGCCAATGAGCAGTTCTTC; CDR3: CASSQDQKTSGANEQFF; V: TRBV4-3; D: TRBD2; size: few; J: TRBJ2-1
DNA: TGCGCCAGCAGCTTCACGGGACTTTCGAACACTGAAGCTTTCTTT; CDR3: CASSFTGLSNTEAFF; V: TRBV5-1; D: -; size: once; J: TRBJ1-1
DNA: TGTGCCAGCAGCTTGGTGCCGGTACAGCTAAACACCGGGGAGCTGTTTTTT; CDR3: CASSLVPVQLNTGELFF; V: TRBV5-8; D: -; size: -; J: TRBJ2-2
DNA: TGTGCCAGCAGTTACTCGAGTCAGGGAAACATTCAGTACTTC; CDR3: CASSYSSQGNIQYF; V: TRBV6-6; D: -; size: -; J: TRBJ2-4